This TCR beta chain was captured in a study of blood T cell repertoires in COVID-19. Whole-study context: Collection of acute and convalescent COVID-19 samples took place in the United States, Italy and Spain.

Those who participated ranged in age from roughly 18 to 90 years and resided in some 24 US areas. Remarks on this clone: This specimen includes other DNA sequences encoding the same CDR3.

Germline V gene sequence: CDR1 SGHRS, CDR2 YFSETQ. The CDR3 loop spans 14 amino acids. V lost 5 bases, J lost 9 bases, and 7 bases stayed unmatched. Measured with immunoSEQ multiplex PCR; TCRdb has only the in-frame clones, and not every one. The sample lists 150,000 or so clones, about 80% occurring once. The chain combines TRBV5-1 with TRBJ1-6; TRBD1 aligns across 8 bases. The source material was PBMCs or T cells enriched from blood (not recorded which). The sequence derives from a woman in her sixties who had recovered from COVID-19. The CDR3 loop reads CASSSGQAGSPLHF. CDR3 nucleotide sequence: TGCGCCAGCAGTTCGGGACAGGCTGGTTCACCCCTCCACTTT.